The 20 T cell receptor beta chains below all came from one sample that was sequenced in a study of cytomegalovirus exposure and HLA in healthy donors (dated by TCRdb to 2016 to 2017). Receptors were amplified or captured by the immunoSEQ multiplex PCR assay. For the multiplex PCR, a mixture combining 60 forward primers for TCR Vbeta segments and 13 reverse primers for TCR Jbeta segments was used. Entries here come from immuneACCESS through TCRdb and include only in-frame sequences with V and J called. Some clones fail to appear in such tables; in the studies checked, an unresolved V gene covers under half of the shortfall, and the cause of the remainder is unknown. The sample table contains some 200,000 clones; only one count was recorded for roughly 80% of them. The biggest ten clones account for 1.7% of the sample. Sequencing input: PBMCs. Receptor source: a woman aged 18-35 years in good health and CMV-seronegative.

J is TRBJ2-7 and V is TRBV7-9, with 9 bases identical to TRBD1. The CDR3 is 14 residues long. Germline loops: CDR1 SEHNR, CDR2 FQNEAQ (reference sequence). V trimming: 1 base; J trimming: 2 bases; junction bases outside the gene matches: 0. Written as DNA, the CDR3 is TGTGCCAGCAGCTTAGGGACAGGGGCCTACGAGCAGTACTTC. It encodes CASSLGTGAYEQYF.

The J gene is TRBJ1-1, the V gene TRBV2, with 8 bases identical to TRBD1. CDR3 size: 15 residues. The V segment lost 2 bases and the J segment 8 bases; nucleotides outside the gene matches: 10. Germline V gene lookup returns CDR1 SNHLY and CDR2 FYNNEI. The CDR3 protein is CASSELGQAGEEAFF. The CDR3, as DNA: TGTGCCAGCAGTGAATTGGGACAGGCGGGGGAGGAAGCTTTCTTT.

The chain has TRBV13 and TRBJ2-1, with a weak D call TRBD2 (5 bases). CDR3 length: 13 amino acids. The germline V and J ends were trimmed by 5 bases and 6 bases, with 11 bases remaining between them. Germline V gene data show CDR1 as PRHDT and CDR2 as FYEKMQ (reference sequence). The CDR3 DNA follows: TGTGCCAGCAGCGCCCGGACTGTCAATGAGCAGTTCTTC. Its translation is CASSARTVNEQFF.

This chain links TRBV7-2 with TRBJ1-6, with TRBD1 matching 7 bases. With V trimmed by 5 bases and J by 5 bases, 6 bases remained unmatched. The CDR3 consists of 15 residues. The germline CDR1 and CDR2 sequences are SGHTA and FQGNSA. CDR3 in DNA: TGTGCCAGCAGCCTCGGGGACAGAAATAATTCACCCCTCCACTTT. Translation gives CASSLGDRNNSPLHF.

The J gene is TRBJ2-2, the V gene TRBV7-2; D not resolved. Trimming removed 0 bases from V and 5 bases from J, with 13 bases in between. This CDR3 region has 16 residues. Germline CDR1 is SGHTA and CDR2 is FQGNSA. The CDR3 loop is CASSLAAPGITGELFF. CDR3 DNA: TGTGCCAGCAGCTTAGCGGCGCCAGGAATTACCGGGGAGCTGTTTTTT.

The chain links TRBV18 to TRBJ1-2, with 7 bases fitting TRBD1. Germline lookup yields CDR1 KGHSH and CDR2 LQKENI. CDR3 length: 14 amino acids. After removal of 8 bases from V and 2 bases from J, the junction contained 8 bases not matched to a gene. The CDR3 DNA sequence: TGTGCCAGCGCTCACGACAGGGAGAACTATGGCTACACCTTC. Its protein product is CASAHDRENYGYTF.

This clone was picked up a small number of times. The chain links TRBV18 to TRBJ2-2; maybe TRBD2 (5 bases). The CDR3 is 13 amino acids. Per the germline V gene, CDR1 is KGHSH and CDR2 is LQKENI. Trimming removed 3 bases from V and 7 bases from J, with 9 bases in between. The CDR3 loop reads CASSPREGGELFF. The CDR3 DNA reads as TGTGCCAGCTCACCGCGAGAGGGCGGGGAGCTGTTTTTT.

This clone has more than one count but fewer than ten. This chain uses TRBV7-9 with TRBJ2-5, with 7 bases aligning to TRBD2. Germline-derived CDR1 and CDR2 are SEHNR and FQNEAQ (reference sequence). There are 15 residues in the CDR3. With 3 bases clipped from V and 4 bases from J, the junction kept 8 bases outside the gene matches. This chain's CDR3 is CASSFRGGIGETQYF. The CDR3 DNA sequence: TGTGCCAGCAGCTTCCGGGGAGGGATCGGAGAGACCCAGTACTTC.

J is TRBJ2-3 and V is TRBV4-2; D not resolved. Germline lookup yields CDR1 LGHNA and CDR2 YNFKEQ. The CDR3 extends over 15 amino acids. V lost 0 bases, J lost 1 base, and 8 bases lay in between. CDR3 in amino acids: CASSQESRGTDTQYF. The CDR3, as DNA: TGTGCCAGCAGCCAAGAGTCACGGGGCACAGATACGCAGTATTTT.

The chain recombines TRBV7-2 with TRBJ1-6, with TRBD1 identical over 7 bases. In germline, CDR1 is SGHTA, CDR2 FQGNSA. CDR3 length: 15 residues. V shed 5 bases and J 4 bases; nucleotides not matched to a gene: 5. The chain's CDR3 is CASSPRQGYNSPLHF. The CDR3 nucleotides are TGTGCCAGCAGCCCGAGACAGGGTTATAATTCACCCCTCCACTTT.

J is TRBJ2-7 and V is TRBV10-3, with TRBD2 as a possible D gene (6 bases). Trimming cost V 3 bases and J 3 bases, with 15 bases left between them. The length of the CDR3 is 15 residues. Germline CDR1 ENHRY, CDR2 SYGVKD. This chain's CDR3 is CAISDKLAEYYEQYF. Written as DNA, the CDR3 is TGTGCCATCAGTGATAAACTAGCCGAATACTACGAGCAGTACTTC.

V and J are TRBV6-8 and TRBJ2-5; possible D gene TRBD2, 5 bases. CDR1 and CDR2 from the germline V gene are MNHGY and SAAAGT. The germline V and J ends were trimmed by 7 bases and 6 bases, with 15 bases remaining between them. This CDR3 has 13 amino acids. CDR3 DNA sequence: TGTGCCAGCACCAAAGGGCCGGGGAAGACCCAGTACTTC. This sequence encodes CASTKGPGKTQYF.

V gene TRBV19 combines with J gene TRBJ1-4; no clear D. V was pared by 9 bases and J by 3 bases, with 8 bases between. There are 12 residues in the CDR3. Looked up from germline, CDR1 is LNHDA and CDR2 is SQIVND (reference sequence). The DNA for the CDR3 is TGTGCCAGCTTATCCCCTAATGAAAAACTGTTTTTT. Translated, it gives CASLSPNEKLFF.

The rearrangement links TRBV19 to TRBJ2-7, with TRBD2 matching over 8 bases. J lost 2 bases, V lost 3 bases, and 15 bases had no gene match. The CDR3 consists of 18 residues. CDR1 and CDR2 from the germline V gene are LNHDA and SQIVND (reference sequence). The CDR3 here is CASSITLTSGALPYEQYF. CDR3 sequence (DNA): TGTGCCAGTAGTATTACCCTCACTAGCGGAGCACTTCCCTACGAGCAGTACTTC.

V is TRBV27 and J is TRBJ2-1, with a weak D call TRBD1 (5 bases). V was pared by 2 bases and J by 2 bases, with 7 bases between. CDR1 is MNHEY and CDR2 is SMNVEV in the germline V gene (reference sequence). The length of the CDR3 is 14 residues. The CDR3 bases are TGTGCCAGCAGTTTAGCAGGGACCTACAATGAGCAGTTCTTC. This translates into CASSLAGTYNEQFF.

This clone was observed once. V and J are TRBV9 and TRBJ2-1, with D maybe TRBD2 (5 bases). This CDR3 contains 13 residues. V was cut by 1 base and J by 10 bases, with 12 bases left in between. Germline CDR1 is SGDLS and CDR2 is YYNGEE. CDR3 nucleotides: TGTGCCAGCAGCGTAAGTTTTTTAGCGGAGCAGTTCTTC. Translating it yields CASSVSFLAEQFF. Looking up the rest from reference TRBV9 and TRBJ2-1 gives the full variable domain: DSGVTQTPKHLITATGQRVTLRCSPRSGDLSVYWYQQSLDQGLQFLIQYYNGEERAKGNILERFSAQQFPDLHSELNLSSLELGDSALYFCASSVSFLAEQFFGPGTRLTVL.

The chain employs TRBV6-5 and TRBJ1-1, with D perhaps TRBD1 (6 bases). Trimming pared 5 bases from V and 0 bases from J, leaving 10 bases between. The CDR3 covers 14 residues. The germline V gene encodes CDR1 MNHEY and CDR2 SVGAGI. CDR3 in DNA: TGTGCCAGCAGTGGACAGAGCATGAACACTGAAGCTTTCTTT. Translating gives CASSGQSMNTEAFF.

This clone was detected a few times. CDR3 nucleotides: TGTGCCAGCAGCCCGGGAGCCCCGGTCGGGGAGCTGTTTTTT. Protein sequence: CASSPGAPVGELFF. The V gene is TRBV27, the J gene TRBJ2-2, with a weak D call TRBD2 (6 bases). Germline V lookup: CDR1 MNHEY, CDR2 SMNVEV (reference sequence). V was trimmed by 6 bases and J by 7 bases, leaving 15 bases between them. The CDR3 runs to 14 residues.

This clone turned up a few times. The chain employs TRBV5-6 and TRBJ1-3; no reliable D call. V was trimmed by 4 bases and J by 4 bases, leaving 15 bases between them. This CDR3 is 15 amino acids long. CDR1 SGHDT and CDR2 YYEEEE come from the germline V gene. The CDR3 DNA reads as TGTGCCAGCAGCATACAGCCCACGGCGGGAAACACCATATATTTT. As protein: CASSIQPTAGNTIYF.

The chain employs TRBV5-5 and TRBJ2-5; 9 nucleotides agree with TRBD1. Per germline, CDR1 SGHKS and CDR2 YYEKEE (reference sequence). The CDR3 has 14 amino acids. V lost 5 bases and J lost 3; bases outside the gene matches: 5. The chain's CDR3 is CASRGQGGKETQYF. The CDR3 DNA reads TGTGCCAGCAGGGGACAGGGTGGGAAAGAGACCCAGTACTTC.